Each of the 15 T cell receptor beta chains below was sequenced from the same sample in a study of patients and donors after allogeneic stem cell transplantation. TCRdb reprocessed the RT-PCR reads with MiXCR, giving one entry per CDR3 protein. The table shows roughly 940,000 distinct CDR3 sequences, with more than 15% occurring only once. Sequencing was carried out using blood, either unsorted or a sorted T cell fraction (not recorded which). The source of these receptors is a human donor who was either an allogeneic HSCT recipient or a stem cell or donor lymphocyte infusion donor (not recorded which). It is not recorded whose cells these are; they may come from a transplant donor.

This chain joins TRBV11-2 and TRBJ2-7, with D possibly matching TRBD1 (6 bases). Germline V gene sequence: CDR1 SGHAT, CDR2 FQNNGV. V was clipped by 3 bases and J by 5 bases, with 14 bases between them. The CDR3 has 14 residues. This CDR3 reads CASSFLQGGNEQYF. The CDR3 DNA is TGTGCCAGCAGCTTTTTACAGGGCGGCAACGAGCAGTACTTC. The entire variable domain, with the rest obtained from reference TRBV11-2 and TRBJ2-7, is as follows: EAGVAQSPRYKIIEKRQSVAFWCNPISGHATLYWYQQILGQGPKLLIQFQNNGVVDDSQLPKDRFSAERLKGVDSTLKIQPAKLEDSAVYLCASSFLQGGNEQYFGPGTRLTVT.

Only a few counts were recorded for this clonotype. The chain joins TRBV2 to TRBJ2-4; D tentatively fits TRBD1 or TRBD2 (5 bases each). The germline gives CDR1 SNHLY, CDR2 FYNNEI. CDR3 size: 13 residues. V lost 4 bases and J lost 5, with 9 bases in between. CDR3 amino acids: CASSGGRQNIQYF. Written as DNA, the CDR3 is TGTGCCAGCAGTGGGGGACGCCAAAACATTCAGTACTTC.

V is TRBV20-1 and J is TRBJ1-1; D call uncertain. The CDR3 has 12 residues. Germline lookup yields CDR1 DFQATT and CDR2 SNEGSKA (reference sequence). The germline V and J ends were trimmed by 3 bases and 0 bases, with 5 bases remaining between them. This CDR3 is CSARILNTEAFF. In DNA form, the CDR3 reads TGCAGTGCTAGGATTCTGAACACTGAAGCTTTCTTT.

This clonotype was counted ten times or more. The J gene is TRBJ2-1, the V gene TRBV15; D may match TRBD1 or TRBD2 (6 bases each). The CDR3 spans 14 residues. The germline gives CDR1 LNHNV, CDR2 YYDKDF (reference sequence). V was clipped by 0 bases and J by 8 bases, with 11 bases between them. CDR3 nucleotide sequence: TGTGCCACCAGCAGAGATCCGAGGGGGGATGAGCAGTTCTTC. It encodes CATSRDPRGDEQFF.

The chain couples TRBV2 to TRBJ1-2; D remains ambiguous. CDR1 SNHLY and CDR2 FYNNEI come from the germline V gene. This CDR3 spans 14 amino acids. V shed 0 bases and J shed 4 bases, with 9 bases lying between them. CDR3 in amino acids: CASSEAGLGYGYTF. CDR3 DNA: TGTGCCAGCAGTGAAGCTGGGTTGGGCTATGGCTACACCTTC.

The chain recombines TRBV7-8 with TRBJ1-1, with 9 nucleotides matching TRBD1. Germline trimming cut 7 bases from V and 0 bases from J; bases unmatched to any gene: 12. Germline lookup yields CDR1 SGHVS and CDR2 FQNEAQ. This CDR3 spans 17 amino acids. Here the CDR3 DNA reads TGTGCCAGCACCCTCCTGTGGGACAGGGACATGAACACTGAAGCTTTCTTT. Amino acids: CASTLLWDRDMNTEAFF.

The V and J genes are TRBV7-9 and TRBJ1-1, with 10 bases aligning to TRBD1. CDR1 is SEHNR, CDR2 FQNEAQ, per germline (reference sequence). With 10 bases clipped from V and 5 bases from J, the junction kept 10 bases outside the gene matches. CDR3 length: 14 amino acids. The CDR3 DNA follows: TGTGCCACGGGGACAGGGGTCTATAGGACTGAAGCTTTCTTT. This sequence encodes CATGTGVYRTEAFF.

The sample holds a few counts of this clonotype. CDR3 amino acids: CASSTRQGTDTQYF. CDR3 coding DNA: TGTGCCAGCAGCACCCGACAGGGTACAGATACGCAGTATTTT. The rearrangement joins TRBV3-1 to TRBJ2-3; TRBD1 aligns across 7 bases. The V and J ends lost 5 bases and 3 bases, in that order; junction bases with no gene match: 5. Germline assignment: CDR1 LGHDT and CDR2 YNNKEL (reference sequence). This CDR3 has 14 residues.

This rearrangement joins TRBV20-1 to TRBJ1-5; no definite D call. V lost 3 bases, J lost 3 bases, and 9 bases lay in between. The CDR3 is made up of 13 amino acids. Germline CDR1 DFQATT, CDR2 SNEGSKA (reference sequence). The CDR3 loop reads CSASDRPNQPQHF. The CDR3 bases are TGCAGTGCTAGCGACCGACCCAATCAGCCCCAGCATTTT.

CDR3 region: CASSDPGTSVVNEQFF. The CDR3 DNA follows: TGTGCCAGCAGTGATCCCGGGACTAGCGTAGTTAATGAGCAGTTCTTC. The chain combines TRBV6-1 with TRBJ2-1, with 10 bases fitting TRBD2. The V gene's germline CDR1 is MNHNS and CDR2 SASEGT. The trim removed 3 bases at V and 7 bases at J, leaving 9 bases unmatched. The CDR3 is 16 amino acids.

In this sample, this clonotype turned up many times. The genes are TRBV7-9 and TRBJ2-3; no clear D gene. The CDR3 consists of 14 residues. Per germline, CDR1 SEHNR and CDR2 FQNEAQ (reference sequence). Trimming stripped 2 bases from V and 0 bases from J, with 6 bases between. The CDR3, as DNA: TGTGCCAGCAGCTTAACTCCAAGCACAGATACGCAGTATTTT. Its protein is CASSLTPSTDTQYF.

This rearrangement joins TRBV6-5 to TRBJ2-5; D is possibly TRBD1 or TRBD2 (5 bases each). Trimming left V 2 bases short and J 3 bases short, with 10 bases between. CDR1 is MNHEY and CDR2 is SVGAGI in the germline V gene. The CDR3 has 14 residues. The CDR3 spells CASSYEGIKETQYF. As DNA, the CDR3 is TGTGCCAGCAGTTACGAGGGGATCAAAGAGACCCAGTACTTC.

The V and J genes are TRBV7-6 and TRBJ1-1; D possibly corresponds to TRBD1 (6 bases). The CDR3 consists of 15 residues. Trimming shortened V by 1 base and J by 4 bases, and 13 bases separated the two germline ends. Germline V gene sequence: CDR1 SGHVS, CDR2 FNYEAQ. The CDR3 reads CASSLGGGYGTEAFF. CDR3 in DNA: TGTGCCAGCAGCTTAGGAGGGGGTTACGGCACTGAAGCTTTCTTT.

The sample holds a few counts of this clonotype. The gene calls are TRBV7-2 and TRBJ2-7, with 9 bases aligning to TRBD1. The germline CDR1 and CDR2 sequences are SGHTA and FQGNSA. The V segment lost 8 bases and the J segment 4 bases; nucleotides outside the gene matches: 9. The CDR3 extends over 14 amino acids. CDR3 DNA sequence: TGTGCCAGCCGCACTCGACAGGGGGGATACGAGCAGTACTTC. Protein: CASRTRQGGYEQYF.

This clonotype occurred a few times. In nucleotides, the CDR3 is TGTGCCAGCAGCCCGACAGGGATAGACGTCCTGACTTTC. Translating gives CASSPTGIDVLTF. This chain links TRBV4-2 with TRBJ2-6; TRBD1 agrees at 7 bases. V lost 4 bases to trimming and J lost 11 bases; unmatched junction nucleotides: 5. The germline gives CDR1 LGHNA, CDR2 YNFKEQ. The CDR3 has 13 amino acids.